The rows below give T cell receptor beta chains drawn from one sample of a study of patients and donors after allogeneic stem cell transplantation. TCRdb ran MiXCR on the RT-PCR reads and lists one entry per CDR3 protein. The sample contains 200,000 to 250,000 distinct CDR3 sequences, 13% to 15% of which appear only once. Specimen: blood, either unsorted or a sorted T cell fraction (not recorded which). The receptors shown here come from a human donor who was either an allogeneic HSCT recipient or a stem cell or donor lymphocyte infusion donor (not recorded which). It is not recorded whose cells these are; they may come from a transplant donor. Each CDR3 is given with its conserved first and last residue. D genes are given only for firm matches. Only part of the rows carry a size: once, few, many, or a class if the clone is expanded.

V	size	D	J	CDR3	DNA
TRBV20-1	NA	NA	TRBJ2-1	CSARPADVYNEQFF	TGCAGTGCTAGGCCAGCGGATGTCTACAATGAGCAGTTCTTC
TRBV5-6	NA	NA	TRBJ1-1	CASSLWVNTEAFF	TGTGCCAGCAGCTTGTGGGTTAACACTGAAGCTTTCTTT
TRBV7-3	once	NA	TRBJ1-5	CASSQGLGQPQHF	TGTGCCAGCAGCCAGGGTCTAGGTCAGCCCCAGCATTTT
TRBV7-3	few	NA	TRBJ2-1	CASSPNGRGDNEQFF	TGTGCCAGCAGCCCAAACGGGCGGGGCGACAATGAGCAGTTCTTC
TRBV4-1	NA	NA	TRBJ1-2	CASSQDPAGGGRFSYGYTF	TGCGCCAGCAGCCAAGACCCCGCCGGAGGGGGTAGGTTCTCCTATGGCTACACCTTC
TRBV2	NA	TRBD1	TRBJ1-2	CASSVVPGQGYGYTF	TGTGCCAGCAGTGTGGTGCCGGGACAGGGATATGGCTACACCTTC
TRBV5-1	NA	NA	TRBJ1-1	CASRRIELTEAFF	TGCGCCAGCAGACGAATAGAGCTCACTGAAGCTTTCTTT
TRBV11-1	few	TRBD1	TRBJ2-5	CASSLVRDRIRQETQYF	TGTGCCAGCAGCTTAGTCAGGGACAGGATACGTCAAGAGACCCAGTACTTC
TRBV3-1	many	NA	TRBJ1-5	CASSQESGRNQPQHF	TGTGCCAGCAGCCAAGAGAGTGGGCGTAATCAGCCCCAGCATTTT
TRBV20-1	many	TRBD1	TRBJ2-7	CSAPGQRSYEQYF	TGCAGTGCTCCGGGACAGCGCTCCTACGAGCAGTACTTC
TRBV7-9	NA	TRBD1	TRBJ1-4	CASSSDRGVLFF	TGTGCCAGCAGCTCGGACAGGGGAGTGCTGTTTTTT
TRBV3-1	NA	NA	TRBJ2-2	CASSRALTGNTGELFF	TGTGCCAGCAGTAGGGCCCTCACAGGGAACACCGGGGAGCTGTTTTTT
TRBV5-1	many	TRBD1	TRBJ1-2	CASSPRTGSTNYGYTF	TGCGCCAGCAGCCCTCGGACAGGGTCCACTAACTATGGCTACACCTTC
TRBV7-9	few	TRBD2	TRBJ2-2	CASSLGLGSVGELFF	TGTGCCAGCAGCTTGGGACTAGGAAGTGTCGGGGAGCTGTTTTTT
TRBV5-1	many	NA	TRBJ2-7	CASKISLTSYEQYF	TGCGCCAGCAAAATAAGTTTGACCTCCTACGAGCAGTACTTC
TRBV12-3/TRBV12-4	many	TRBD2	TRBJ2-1	CASSPLAGKLGEQFF	TGTGCCAGCAGTCCTCTAGCGGGGAAGTTGGGTGAGCAGTTCTTC
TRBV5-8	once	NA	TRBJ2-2	CASSLGLRNTGELFF	TGTGCCAGCAGCTTGGGGCTACGGAACACCGGGGAGCTGTTTTTT
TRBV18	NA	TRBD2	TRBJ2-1	CASSPPAGAINEQFF	TGTGCCAGCTCACCACCAGCGGGGGCGATCAATGAGCAGTTCTTC
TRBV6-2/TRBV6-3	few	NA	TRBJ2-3	CASIPRETDTQYF	TGTGCCAGCATCCCCCGGGAAACAGATACGCAGTATTTT
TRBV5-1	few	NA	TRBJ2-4	CASSLATGFGNIQYF	TGCGCCAGCAGCTTGGCCACGGGGTTTGGTAACATTCAGTACTTC
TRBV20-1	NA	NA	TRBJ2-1	CSARDTRGLEEYNEQFF	TGCAGTGCTAGAGATACGAGGGGACTCGAGGAGTACAATGAGCAGTTCTTC
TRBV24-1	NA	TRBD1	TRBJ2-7	CATSDPGQRYYEQYF	TGTGCCACCAGTGATCCGGGACAGCGATACTACGAGCAGTACTTC
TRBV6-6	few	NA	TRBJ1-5	CASSGRNQPQHF	TGTGCCAGCAGTGGGCGCAATCAGCCCCAGCATTTT
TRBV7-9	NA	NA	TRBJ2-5	CASSFRDGRETQYF	TGTGCCAGCAGCTTTAGGGATGGGCGGGAGACCCAGTACTTC
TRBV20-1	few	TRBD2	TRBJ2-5	CSARSLAGAEGSTETQYF	TGCAGTGCTAGATCGCTAGCGGGAGCCGAGGGCTCCACAGAGACCCAGTACTTC